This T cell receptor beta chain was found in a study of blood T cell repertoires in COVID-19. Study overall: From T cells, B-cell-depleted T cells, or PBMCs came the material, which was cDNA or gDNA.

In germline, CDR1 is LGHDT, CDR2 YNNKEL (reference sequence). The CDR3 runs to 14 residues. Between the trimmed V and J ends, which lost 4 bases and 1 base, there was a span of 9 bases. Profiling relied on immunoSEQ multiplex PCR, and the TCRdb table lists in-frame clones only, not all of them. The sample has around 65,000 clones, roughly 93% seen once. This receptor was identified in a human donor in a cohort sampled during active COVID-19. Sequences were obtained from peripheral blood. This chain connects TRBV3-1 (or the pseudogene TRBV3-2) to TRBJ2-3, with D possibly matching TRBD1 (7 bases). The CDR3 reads CASSLRGGTDTQYF. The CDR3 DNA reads TGTGCCAGCAGCCTCAGGGGGGGCACAGATACGCAGTATTTT.